The 31 T cell receptor beta chains in this list originate from one sample, sequenced in a study of blood T cells in healthy people across ages. The authors ran a second PCR of about 7 to 11 cycles using a sample-barcoded 5' primer and a J-beta primer mix. TCRdb re-analysed the 5' RACE reads in MiXCR, keeping a single row per CDR3 protein. The sample includes more than 800,000 distinct CDR3 sequences, around 28% seen only once; the top ten take 17%. The sequencing sample was made of blood. These receptors all stem from a woman older than 75 in good health.

This clonotype was observed many times. This chain links TRBV6-1 with TRBJ2-5, with a tentative D call TRBD1 (5 bases). Trimming cost V 1 base and J 2 bases, with 14 bases left between them. Germline V gene sequence: CDR1 MNHNS, CDR2 SASEGT. This CDR3 has 16 residues. CDR3 amino acids: CASSEGYRWAQETQYF. The CDR3 nucleotides are TGTGCCAGCAGTGAAGGGTACAGGTGGGCACAAGAGACCCAGTACTTC.

This clonotype occurred many times. V gene TRBV7-9 combines with J gene TRBJ1-5; D unresolved. Between the trimmed V and J ends, which lost 5 bases and 3 bases, there was a span of 11 bases. CDR3 length: 14 residues. Per the germline V gene, CDR1 is SEHNR and CDR2 is FQNEAQ (reference sequence). The chain's CDR3 is CASSRPGFNQPQHF. In DNA, the CDR3 is TGTGCCAGCAGCAGGCCGGGTTTCAATCAGCCCCAGCATTTT.

The table lists this clonotype with many counts. V gene TRBV3-1 combines with J gene TRBJ2-7, with TRBD2 identical over 10 bases. CDR1 and CDR2 from the germline V gene are LGHDT and YNNKEL (reference sequence). V lost 5 bases and J lost 9; bases outside the gene matches: 10. The CDR3 is made up of 14 amino acids. The DNA of the CDR3 is TGTGCCAGCAGCGAGAGCGGGGGGGGTACGACGCAGTACTTC. Amino acid sequence: CASSESGGGTTQYF.

Concerning this clonotype: One base away lies a much larger clone, so this may be a sequencing read error. The J gene is TRBJ2-1, the V gene TRBV7-2; perhaps D is TRBD1 or TRBD2 (6 bases each). The J call could be wrong; TRBJ2-7 is a better fit for the DNA end. CDR3 length equals 14 residues. Germline V gene lookup returns CDR1 SGHTA and CDR2 FQGNSA. This chain's CDR3 is CASSFGGQYNEQYF. The DNA for the CDR3 is TGTGCCAGCAGCTTTGGGGGGCAGTACAATGAGCAGTACTTC.

As regards this clonotype: This clone may be a read error of a much larger clone one base away. The V and J genes are TRBV4-3 and TRBJ2-5; D may be TRBD1 or TRBD2 (6 bases each). CDR1 is LGHNA and CDR2 is YSLEER in the germline V gene. The CDR3 contains 17 residues. Trimming left V 0 bases short and J 11 bases short, with 25 bases between. The CDR3, as DNA: TGCGCCAGCAGCCAAGATTCTCTCGGGGGCCCCAGGAATGAGCAGTACTTC. Its translation: CASSQDSLGGPRNEQYF.

This clonotype was seen many times. The V call is TRBV6-5, the J call TRBJ2-5; TRBD1 agrees at 8 bases. There are 15 residues in the CDR3. Germline CDR1 is MNHEY and CDR2 is SVGAGI. Trimming removed 1 base from V and 5 bases from J; junction bases left unmatched: 6. The CDR3 reads CASSYLTGVRETQYF. CDR3 nucleotide sequence: TGTGCCAGCAGTTACTTGACAGGGGTTAGGGAGACCCAGTACTTC.

The chain carries TRBV6-1 and TRBJ1-1; TRBD1 aligns across 7 bases. The CDR3 covers 17 residues. Germline V gene lookup returns CDR1 MNHNS and CDR2 SASEGT. J lost 0 bases, V lost 7 bases, and 14 bases had no gene match. CDR3 bases: TGTGCCAGCATCCAAAGTAATAGGGGGCGTTTGAACACTGAAGCTTTCTTT. Its protein is CASIQSNRGRLNTEAFF.

This clonotype was seen a handful of times. This chain links TRBV7-2 with TRBJ2-2; D perhaps matches TRBD1 (6 bases). Trimming left V 3 bases short and J 8 bases short, with 16 bases between. Germline V gene lookup returns CDR1 SGHTA and CDR2 FQGNSA. The CDR3 spans 15 residues. CDR3 loop: CASSFRSETGGELFF. The CDR3 region has the DNA TGTGCCAGCAGCTTCCGCTCAGAAACAGGGGGGGAGCTGTTTTTT.

The chain uses TRBV21-1 and TRBJ1-4. TRBV21-1 is reported as a pseudogene. The CDR3 spans 11 residues. CDR3 sequence reads: CASGSSEELFF. The CDR3 DNA reads as TGTGCCAGCGGGTCGTCTGAAGAACTGTTTTTT.

This rearrangement joins TRBV4-1 to TRBJ2-2; D is perhaps TRBD2 (5 bases). Germline V lookup: CDR1 MGHRA, CDR2 YSYEKL. Between the trimmed V and J ends, which lost 0 bases and 2 bases, there was a span of 16 bases. The CDR3 spans 18 residues. The CDR3 bases are TGCGCCAGCAGCCAAGAGCGGATCGGGGTAACTAACACCGGGGAGCTGTTTTTT. It translates to CASSQERIGVTNTGELFF.

The chain uses TRBV12-3 or TRBV12-4 and TRBJ2-7; D tentatively reads TRBD1 or TRBD2 (6 bases each). The CDR3 runs to 15 residues. Trimming took 5 bases from V and 3 from J, leaving 17 bases between them. CDR3: CASSQGTWGIYEQYF. The CDR3 DNA reads as TGTGCCAGCAGTCAGGGGACTTGGGGGATCTACGAGCAGTACTTC.

This clonotype was recorded at least ten times. J is TRBJ1-6 and V is TRBV29-1; D unresolved. The germline V gene has CDR1 SQVTM and CDR2 ANQGSEA. The V and J ends lost 6 bases and 7 bases respectively, with 16 bases between them. The CDR3 is made up of 14 amino acids. The CDR3 protein is CSVVYDGKNSPLHF. The CDR3 DNA reads as TGCAGCGTGGTCTACGACGGGAAAAATTCACCCCTCCACTTT.

The sample holds a few counts of this clonotype. The J gene is TRBJ2-3, the V gene TRBV7-9; TRBD2 aligns across 9 bases. The V gene end was trimmed by 10 bases and the J gene end by 1 base; junction bases not matched to a gene: 9. Germline V gene lookup returns CDR1 SEHNR and CDR2 FQNEAQ (reference sequence). This CDR3 spans 15 amino acids. The CDR3 DNA reads TGTGCCATCTCAGGGGCTAGCGGGGGCACAGATACGCAGTATTTT. Its translation is CAISGASGGTDTQYF. Drawing the rest from reference TRBV7-9 and TRBJ2-3, the complete variable domain is DTGVSQNPRHKITKRGQNVTFRCDPISEHNRLYWYRQTLGQGPEFLTYFQNEAQLEKSRLLSDRFSAERPKGSFSTLEIQRTEQGDSAMYLCAISGASGGTDTQYFGPGTRLTVL.

This clonotype was picked up a small number of times. V gene TRBV5-1 combines with J gene TRBJ2-3; D not resolved. This CDR3 is built from 18 residues. Germline CDR1 SGHRS, CDR2 YFSETQ. Trimming removed 4 bases at V and 1 base at J, with 22 bases between. The CDR3 nucleotides are TGCGCCAGCAGCATACCTGCCCCAACGAGGAGACGCACAGATACGCAGTATTTT. Translated: CASSIPAPTRRRTDTQYF.

This clonotype was detected only a few times. This chain connects TRBV6-2 or TRBV6-3 to TRBJ2-1, with D possibly TRBD1 on 5 matching bases. Germline-derived CDR1 and CDR2 are MNHEY and SVGEGT. Trimming shortened V by 6 bases and J by 4 bases, and 16 bases separated the two germline ends. The CDR3 sequence is 15 residues long. CDR3 loop: CASSPRTLPYNEQFF. DNA of the CDR3: TGTGCCAGCAGCCCCAGGACACTTCCTTACAATGAGCAGTTCTTC.

To note about this clonotype: At one boundary the junction diverges from the germline segment, which might be a read error. The chain joins TRBV5-1 to TRBJ1-6, with D possibly matching TRBD1 (5 bases). Germline CDR1 is SGHRS and CDR2 is YFSETQ. The CDR3 totals 14 residues. The CDR3 protein is CASSLAGEFSPPHF. The CDR3, as DNA: TGCGCCAGCAGCTTGGCGGGGGAATTCTCACCCCCCCACTTT.

This clonotype was observed at least ten times. The chain carries TRBV6-2 or TRBV6-3 and TRBJ2-3; perhaps TRBD2 as D (5 bases). The CDR3 extends over 15 amino acids. Per germline, CDR1 MNHEY and CDR2 SVGEGT. V was shortened by 0 bases and J by 4 bases, with 11 bases between the two germline ends. CDR3 region: CASSYSRVFSDTQYF. The DNA of the CDR3 is TGTGCCAGCAGTTACTCGAGGGTTTTCTCAGATACGCAGTATTTT.

This clonotype was detected ten times or more. A read error may be the cause here, since a much bigger clone is one base away. The rearrangement links TRBV10-3 to TRBJ2-5; 11 bases fit TRBD2. Germline CDR1 and CDR2: ENHRY and SYGVKD. The CDR3 runs to 14 residues. J was trimmed by 11 bases and V by 6 bases; bases with no gene match: 11. The CDR3 nucleotides are TGTGCCATCAGGCAGACTAGCGGGGATAATGAGCAGTACTTC. It translates to CAIRQTSGDNEQYF.

This chain uses TRBV4-3 with TRBJ2-4, with 9 bases matching TRBD1. Trimming cost V 0 bases and J 12 bases; bases outside gene matches: 12. The CDR3 loop spans 16 amino acids. CDR1 and CDR2 (germline): LGHNA, YSLEER. CDR3 protein: CASSQDPNRGQLHQYF. CDR3 nucleotides: TGCGCCAGCAGCCAAGATCCGAACAGGGGGCAATTACATCAGTACTTC.

In this sample, this clonotype turned up many times. The chain combines TRBV12-3 or TRBV12-4 with TRBJ2-1; TRBD2 matches 13 bases. V shed 5 bases and J 2 bases; nucleotides not matched to a gene: 6. The CDR3 spans 17 residues. CDR3: CASSPRLAGGTYNEQFF. DNA for the CDR3: TGTGCCAGCAGTCCCCGACTAGCGGGGGGTACCTACAATGAGCAGTTCTTC.

This clonotype was seen repeatedly, ten times or more. This chain connects TRBV5-1 to TRBJ1-6; 9 positions match TRBD1. Trimming at V came to 3 bases and at J to 5 bases, leaving 6 bases not matched to a gene. Germline assignment: CDR1 SGHRS and CDR2 YFSETQ. This CDR3 is built from 16 residues. For the CDR3, the DNA is TGCGCCAGCAGCTGGGTCGGGACAGGGAATAATTCACCCCTCCACTTT. Translating it yields CASSWVGTGNNSPLHF.

This clonotype was recorded a few times. V and J are TRBV6-4 and TRBJ1-2, with a tentative D call TRBD1 (5 bases). V was trimmed by 0 bases and J by 4 bases, leaving 15 bases between them. There are 16 residues in the CDR3. The germline gives CDR1 MRHNA, CDR2 SNTAGT. The CDR3 nucleotides read TGTGCCAGCAGTGACTCAAATCGCGGGGGAAGCTATGGCTACACCTTC. Translation: CASSDSNRGGSYGYTF.

To note about this clonotype: This may be a read error: a much more frequent sequence differs by one nucleotide. The J gene is TRBJ2-7, the V gene TRBV6-2 or TRBV6-3, with 9 bases identical to TRBD2. The CDR3 loop spans 14 amino acids. Per the germline V gene, CDR1 is MNHEY and CDR2 is SVGEGT. Losses at the gene ends were 7 bases for V and 7 bases for J; bases not matched to a gene: 11. The CDR3 loop reads CASTWGGGAIEQYF. DNA of the CDR3: TGTGCCAGCACCTGGGGCGGGGGGGCCATTGAGCAGTACTTC.

This clonotype was seen many times. The chain employs TRBV24-1 and TRBJ2-1; 7 bases are a match to TRBD1. Germline V gene sequence: CDR1 KGHDR, CDR2 SFDVKD. With V trimmed by 1 base and J by 11 bases, 4 bases remained unmatched. This CDR3 spans 13 amino acids. The CDR3 protein is CATSDFWDSQQFF. CDR3 coding DNA: TGTGCCACCAGTGATTTCTGGGACAGCCAGCAGTTCTTC.

This clonotype was observed a few times. A single base separates this from a much larger clone, so it may be a read error. The chain recombines TRBV7-2 with TRBJ2-5; D might be TRBD1 (5 bases). The CDR3 is 14 residues long. Trimming took off 4 bases at V and 4 bases at J, with 13 bases between the two ends. Germline CDR1 and CDR2: SGHTA and FQGNSA. The CDR3 loop is CASSCRKGRETQYF. DNA of the CDR3: TGTGCCAGCAGCTGCAGAAAGGGGCGAGAGACCCAGTACTTC.

The genes are TRBV6-2 or TRBV6-3 and TRBJ2-7, with 9 bases that match TRBD2. Germline CDR1 and CDR2: MNHEY and SVGEGT. The CDR3 extends over 15 amino acids. The J segment lost 2 bases and the V segment lost 6 bases, leaving 8 bases of the junction unmatched. The CDR3 DNA reads TGTGCCAGCAGATCTAGCGGGGTCGGCGCCTACGAGCAGTACTTC. As protein: CASRSSGVGAYEQYF.

This clonotype showed up just once. A much larger clone differs by one base, so this may be a read error. The rearrangement uses TRBV24-1 and TRBJ2-5, with a tentative D call TRBD2 (5 bases). The germline V gene encodes CDR1 KGHDR and CDR2 SFDVKD. The CDR3 spans 13 residues. The CDR3 sequence: CATRDLTTLGQYF. The CDR3 DNA follows: TGTGCCACCAGGGATTTGACTACGCTGGGGCAGTACTTC.

In the case of this clonotype: Mismatch with germline at one junction end may stem from a read error. This chain links TRBV27 with TRBJ1-6; D unresolved. The CDR3 has 13 amino acids. The germline V gene encodes CDR1 MNHEY and CDR2 SMNVEV (reference sequence). CDR3 loop: CASSWARDSPPHF. The DNA for the CDR3 is TGTGCCAGCAGTTGGGCCCGGGATTCACCCCCCCACTTT.

This clonotype has only one observation. The V gene is TRBV7-2, the J gene TRBJ1-1; the D is unclear. V lost 5 bases and J lost 2, with 9 bases in between. CDR3 length equals 13 residues. Germline CDR1 SGHTA, CDR2 FQGNSA. The CDR3 spells CASSVSINTEAFF. The CDR3 DNA follows: TGTGCCAGCAGCGTCAGTATTAACACTGAAGCTTTCTTT.

This clonotype was observed a few times. This rearrangement joins TRBV20-1 to TRBJ1-2; weak D call: TRBD1 (6 bases). This CDR3 has 13 amino acids. In germline, CDR1 is DFQATT, CDR2 SNEGSKA (reference sequence). V shed 1 base and J shed 2 bases, with 8 bases lying between them. The CDR3 region is CSARAQGNYGYTF. The CDR3 DNA reads as TGCAGTGCTAGAGCCCAGGGGAACTATGGCTACACCTTC.

Notes on this clonotype: A read error is possible here, since a much larger clone lies one base away. The gene calls are TRBV10-3 and TRBJ2-5, with D perhaps matching TRBD2 (6 bases). Germline V lookup: CDR1 ENHRY, CDR2 SYGVKD. The CDR3 runs 14 residues. The CDR3 protein is CAISARGDQETRYF. In DNA, the CDR3 is TGTGCCATCAGTGCGCGGGGCGACCAAGAGACCCGGTACTTC.